A single sample gave rise to the 12 T cell receptor beta chains below, sequenced in a study of radiation and T cells in renal cell carcinoma. Clones were read by immunoSEQ multiplex PCR, and TCRdb kept only the in-frame ones, dropping some. The table includes about 65,000 clones, around 80% detected once. Time point indicated: blood 2 weeks post-SBRT. Treatment noted: 15 Gy SBRT to primary tumor, nephrectomy 4 weeks later. The material was blood, obtained from a patient whose treatment included radiotherapy and nephrectomy. The origin of the receptors is a man in his fifties or sixties with renal cell carcinoma.

This clone was counted once. This chain uses TRBV11-2 with TRBJ1-5; no definite D call. In germline, CDR1 is SGHAT, CDR2 FQNNGV. The CDR3 has 13 residues. V was shortened by 3 bases and J by 4 bases, with 7 bases between the two germline ends. The CDR3 DNA sequence: TGTGCCAGCAGCTTTGCGGTAAATCAGCCCCAGCATTTT. It codes for CASSFAVNQPQHF.

In nucleotides, the CDR3 is TGTGCCAGCAGTGAAGCGCGATCCTACGAGCAGTACGTC. Encoded protein: CASSEARSYEQYV. The V and J genes are TRBV6-1 and TRBJ2-7, with D unclear. Germline CDR1 is MNHNS and CDR2 is SASEGT. The CDR3 loop spans 13 amino acids. Deletions cut 0 bases from V and 1 base from J, with 4 bases between.

The CDR3: CASSFPDSQLYEQYF. CDR3 nucleotide sequence: TGTGCCAGCAGCTTCCCGGACAGCCAACTCTACGAGCAGTACTTC. The chain is built from TRBV5-4 and TRBJ2-7; a possible D gene is TRBD1 (6 bases). Germline CDR1 is SGHNT and CDR2 is YYREEE (reference sequence). This CDR3 spans 15 amino acids. V lost 2 bases and J 3 bases, leaving 15 bases between the germline ends. Full variable domain (remainder filled in from reference TRBV5-4 and TRBJ2-7): ETGVTQSPTHLIKTRGQQVTLRCSSQSGHNTVSWYQQALGQGPQFIFQYYREEENGRGNFPPRFSGLQFPNYSSELNVNALELDDSALYLCASSFPDSQLYEQYFGPGTRLTVT.

V and J are TRBV7-2 and TRBJ2-3; D is uncertain. CDR1 is SGHTA and CDR2 is FQGNSA in the germline V gene. The CDR3 contains 12 residues. The V end lost 7 bases, the J end lost 3 bases, and 8 bases lay between the germline ends. CDR3 region: CASTPRTDTQYF. The CDR3 DNA reads TGTGCCAGCACTCCGCGAACAGATACGCAGTATTTT.

The V gene is TRBV19, the J gene TRBJ2-1, with 9 positions matching TRBD1. The CDR3 is 18 amino acids. Germline-derived CDR1 and CDR2 are LNHDA and SQIVND (reference sequence). Trimming removed 8 bases from V and 5 bases from J; junction bases left unmatched: 19. The CDR3: CASSPHIIGTGSNNEQFF. The CDR3 bases are TGTGCCAGTTCGCCCCATATAATCGGGACAGGGTCTAACAATGAGCAGTTCTTC.

The chain carries TRBV11-3 and TRBJ2-3; D gene ambiguous. The length of the CDR3 is 13 residues. V lost 2 bases and J lost 6, with 9 bases in between. CDR1 is SGHNT and CDR2 is YENEEA in the germline V gene. Here the CDR3 DNA reads TGTGCCAGCAGCTTAAGGTGGTCTGATACGCAGTATTTT. This translates into CASSLRWSDTQYF.

The chain employs TRBV11-3 and TRBJ1-2; D is unclear. Trimming shortened V by 4 bases and J by 4 bases, and 7 bases separated the two germline ends. The V gene's germline CDR1 is SGHNT and CDR2 YENEEA. This CDR3 is 12 amino acids long. The CDR3 loop is CASSSDPYGYTF. CDR3 bases: TGTGCCAGCAGCTCAGACCCCTATGGCTACACCTTC.

This clone came up a few times. The chain is built from TRBV6-5 and TRBJ1-1; unclear D gene. Germline V lookup: CDR1 MNHEY, CDR2 SVGAGI. With 7 bases removed from V and 1 base from J, the gap between germline ends came to 7 bases. The CDR3 spans 12 residues. The CDR3 protein is CASIGKNTEAFF. In nucleotides, the CDR3 is TGTGCCAGCATAGGAAAGAACACTGAAGCTTTCTTT.

In its sample, this clone was seen once. Here the CDR3 DNA reads TGTGCCACCAGCACGGACGATACTTCCTACGAGCAGTACTTC. As protein: CATSTDDTSYEQYF. The chain joins TRBV15 to TRBJ2-7; D is unresolved. V lost 4 bases and J lost 1, with 11 bases in between. The CDR3 extends over 14 amino acids. Germline CDR1 reads LNHNV; CDR2 reads YYDKDF (reference sequence).

This sequence joins TRBV13 and TRBJ2-5; 9 bases are a match to TRBD2. There are 16 residues in the CDR3. Germline trimming cut 5 bases from V and 6 bases from J; bases unmatched to any gene: 13. Germline V gene sequence: CDR1 PRHDT, CDR2 FYEKMQ (reference sequence). The CDR3 sequence: CASSPRGRGGPQTQYF. The CDR3 nucleotides read TGTGCCAGCAGCCCCCGGGGGCGGGGGGGCCCACAGACCCAGTACTTC.

This clone was found a few times. The chain uses TRBV20-1 and TRBJ1-1, with D uncertain. Germline V gene data show CDR1 as DFQATT and CDR2 as SNEGSKA (reference sequence). The ends were cut back, 6 bases at V and 4 bases at J, with 9 bases in the middle. CDR3 size: 11 residues. The CDR3 reads CSAQLGTEAFF. CDR3 DNA sequence: TGCAGTGCCCAACTTGGCACTGAAGCTTTCTTT.

The rearrangement links TRBV7-2 to TRBJ2-3; TRBD2 might be the D (6 bases). The ends were cut back, 3 bases at V and 2 bases at J, with 12 bases in the middle. The CDR3 contains 15 residues. The V gene's germline CDR1 is SGHTA and CDR2 FQGNSA. The CDR3 sequence: CASSFRLDYTDTQYF. For the CDR3, the DNA is TGTGCCAGCAGCTTCCGACTAGATTACACAGATACGCAGTATTTT.